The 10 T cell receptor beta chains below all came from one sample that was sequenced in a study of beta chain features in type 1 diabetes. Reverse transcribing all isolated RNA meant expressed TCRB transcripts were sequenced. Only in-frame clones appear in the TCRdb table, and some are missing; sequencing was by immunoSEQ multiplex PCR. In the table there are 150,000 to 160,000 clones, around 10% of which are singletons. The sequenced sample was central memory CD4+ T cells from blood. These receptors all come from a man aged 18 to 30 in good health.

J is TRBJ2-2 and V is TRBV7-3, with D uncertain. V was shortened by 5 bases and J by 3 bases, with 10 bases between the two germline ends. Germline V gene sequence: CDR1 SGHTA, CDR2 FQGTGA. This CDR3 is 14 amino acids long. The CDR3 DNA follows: TGTGCCAGCAGCACGGGTCCGCACACCGGGGAGCTGTTTTTT. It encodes CASSTGPHTGELFF. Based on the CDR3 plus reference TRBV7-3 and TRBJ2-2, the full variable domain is GAGVSQTPSNKVTEKGKYVELRCDPISGHTALYWYRQSLGQGPEFLIYFQGTGAADDSGLPNDRFFAVRPEGSVSTLKIQRTERGDSAVYLCASSTGPHTGELFFGEGSRLTVL.

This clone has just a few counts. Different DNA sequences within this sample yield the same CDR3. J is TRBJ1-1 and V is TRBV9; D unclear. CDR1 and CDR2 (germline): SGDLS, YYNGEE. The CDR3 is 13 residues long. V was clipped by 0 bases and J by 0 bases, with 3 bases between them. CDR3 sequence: CASSVAVNTEAFF. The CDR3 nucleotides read TGTGCCAGCAGCGTAGCCGTGAACACTGAAGCTTTCTTT. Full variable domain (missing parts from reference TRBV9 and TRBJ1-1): DSGVTQTPKHLITATGQRVTLRCSPRSGDLSVYWYQQSLDQGLQFLIQYYNGEERAKGNILERFSAQQFPDLHSELNLSSLELGDSALYFCASSVAVNTEAFFGQGTRLTVV.

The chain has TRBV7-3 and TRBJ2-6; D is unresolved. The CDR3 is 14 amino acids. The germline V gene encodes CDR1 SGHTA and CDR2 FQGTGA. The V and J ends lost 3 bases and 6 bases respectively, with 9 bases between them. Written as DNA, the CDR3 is TGTGCCAGCAGCTTCCAGAGAGCGGCCAACGTCCTGACTTTC. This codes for CASSFQRAANVLTF.

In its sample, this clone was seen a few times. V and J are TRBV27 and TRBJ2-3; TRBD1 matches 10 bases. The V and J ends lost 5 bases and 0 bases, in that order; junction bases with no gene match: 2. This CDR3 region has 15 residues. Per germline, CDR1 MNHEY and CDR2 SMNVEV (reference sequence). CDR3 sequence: CASSRQGASTDTQYF. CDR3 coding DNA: TGTGCCAGCAGTCGACAGGGGGCAAGCACAGATACGCAGTATTTT.

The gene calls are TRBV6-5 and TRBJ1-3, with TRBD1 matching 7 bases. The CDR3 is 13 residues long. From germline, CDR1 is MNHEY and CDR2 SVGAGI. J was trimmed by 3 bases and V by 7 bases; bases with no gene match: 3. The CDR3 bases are TGTGCCAGCATTGGACAGGTTGGAAACACCATATATTTT. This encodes CASIGQVGNTIYF.

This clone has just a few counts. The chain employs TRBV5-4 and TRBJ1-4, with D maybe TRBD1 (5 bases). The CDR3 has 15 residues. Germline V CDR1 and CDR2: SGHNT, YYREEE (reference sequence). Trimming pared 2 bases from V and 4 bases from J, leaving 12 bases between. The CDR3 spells CASSLKRGDNEKLFF. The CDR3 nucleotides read TGTGCCAGCAGCTTAAAAAGGGGCGATAATGAAAAACTGTTTTTT.

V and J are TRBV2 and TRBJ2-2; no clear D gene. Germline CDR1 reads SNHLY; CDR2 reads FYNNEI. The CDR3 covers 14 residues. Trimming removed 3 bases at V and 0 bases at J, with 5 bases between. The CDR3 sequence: CASSDSPNTGELFF. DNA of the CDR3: TGTGCCAGCAGTGACTCCCCGAACACCGGGGAGCTGTTTTTT.

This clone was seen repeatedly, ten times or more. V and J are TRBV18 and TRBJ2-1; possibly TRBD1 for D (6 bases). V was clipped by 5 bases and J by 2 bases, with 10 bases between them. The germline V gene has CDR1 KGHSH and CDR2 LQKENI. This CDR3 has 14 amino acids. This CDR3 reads CASSGRTAYNEQFF. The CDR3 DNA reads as TGTGCCAGCTCAGGACGGACAGCCTACAATGAGCAGTTCTTC.

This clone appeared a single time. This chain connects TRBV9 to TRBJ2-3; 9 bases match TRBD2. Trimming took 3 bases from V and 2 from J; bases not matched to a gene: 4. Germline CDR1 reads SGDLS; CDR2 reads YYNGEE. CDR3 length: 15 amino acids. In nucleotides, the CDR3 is TGTGCCAGCAGCGCCCGACTAGCGGCCACAGATACGCAGTATTTT. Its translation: CASSARLAATDTQYF.

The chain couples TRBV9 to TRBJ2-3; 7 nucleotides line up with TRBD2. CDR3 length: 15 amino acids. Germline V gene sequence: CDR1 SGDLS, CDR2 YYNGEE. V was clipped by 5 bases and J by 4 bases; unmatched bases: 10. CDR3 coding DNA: TGTGCCAGCAGTTCCGTGGGAGGGACCGCAGATACGCAGTATTTT. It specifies CASSSVGGTADTQYF.